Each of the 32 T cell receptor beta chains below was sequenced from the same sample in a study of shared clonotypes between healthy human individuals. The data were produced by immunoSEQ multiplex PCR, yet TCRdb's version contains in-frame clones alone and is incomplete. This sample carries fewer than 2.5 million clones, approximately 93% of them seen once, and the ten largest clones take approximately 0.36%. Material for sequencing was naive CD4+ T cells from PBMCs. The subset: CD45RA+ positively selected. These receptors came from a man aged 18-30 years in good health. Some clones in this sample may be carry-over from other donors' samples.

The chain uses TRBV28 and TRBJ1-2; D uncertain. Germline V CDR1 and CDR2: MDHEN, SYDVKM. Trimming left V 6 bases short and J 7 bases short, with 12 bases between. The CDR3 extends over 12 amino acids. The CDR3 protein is CASSRRAGGYTF. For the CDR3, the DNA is TGTGCCAGCAGCCGAAGGGCGGGTGGCTACACCTTC.

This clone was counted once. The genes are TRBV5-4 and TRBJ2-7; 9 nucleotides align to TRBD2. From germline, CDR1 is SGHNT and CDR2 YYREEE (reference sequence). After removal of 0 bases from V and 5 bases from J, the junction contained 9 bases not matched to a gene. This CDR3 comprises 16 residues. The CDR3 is CASSLGREGLVNEQYF. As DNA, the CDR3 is TGTGCCAGCAGCTTGGGGCGGGAGGGCCTGGTAAACGAGCAGTACTTC.

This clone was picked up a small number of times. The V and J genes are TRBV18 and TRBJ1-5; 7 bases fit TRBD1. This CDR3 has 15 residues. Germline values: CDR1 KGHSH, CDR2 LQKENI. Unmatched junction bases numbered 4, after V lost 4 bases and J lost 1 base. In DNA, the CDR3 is TGTGCCAGCTCACGGCTACAGGGGAGCAATCAGCCCCAGCATTTT. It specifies CASSRLQGSNQPQHF.

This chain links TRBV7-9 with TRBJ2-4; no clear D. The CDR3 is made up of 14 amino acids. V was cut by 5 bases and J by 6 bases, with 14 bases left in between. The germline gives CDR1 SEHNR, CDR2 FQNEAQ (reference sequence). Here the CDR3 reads CASSKKGLPNIQYF. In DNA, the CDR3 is TGTGCCAGCAGCAAAAAAGGCCTGCCAAACATTCAGTACTTC.

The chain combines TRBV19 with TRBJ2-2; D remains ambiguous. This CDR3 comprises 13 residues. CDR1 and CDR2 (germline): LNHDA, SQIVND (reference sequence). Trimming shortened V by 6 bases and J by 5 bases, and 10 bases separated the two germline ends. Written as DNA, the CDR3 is TGTGCCAGTAGAACGGGCGCGACCGGGGAGCTGTTTTTT. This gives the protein CASRTGATGELFF.

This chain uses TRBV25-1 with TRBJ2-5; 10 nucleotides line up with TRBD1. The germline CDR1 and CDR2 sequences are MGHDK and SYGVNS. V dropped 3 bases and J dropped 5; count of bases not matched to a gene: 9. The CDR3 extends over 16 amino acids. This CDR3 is CASSDDRGPPSETQYF. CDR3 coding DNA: TGTGCCAGCAGTGATGACAGGGGGCCCCCCTCCGAGACCCAGTACTTC.

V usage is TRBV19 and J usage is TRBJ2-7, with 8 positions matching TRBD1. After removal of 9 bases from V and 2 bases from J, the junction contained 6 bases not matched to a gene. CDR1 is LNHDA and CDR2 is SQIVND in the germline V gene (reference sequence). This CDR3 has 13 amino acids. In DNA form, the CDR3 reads TGTGCCAGCCGACAGGGGTCTACCTACGAGCAGTACTTC. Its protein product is CASRQGSTYEQYF.

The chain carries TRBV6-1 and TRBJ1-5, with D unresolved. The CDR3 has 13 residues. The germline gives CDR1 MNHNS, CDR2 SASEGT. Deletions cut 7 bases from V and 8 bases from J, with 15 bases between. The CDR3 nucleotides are TGTGCCAGCAAGGCCTATTCCTGGGAGCCCCAGCATTTT. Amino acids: CASKAYSWEPQHF.

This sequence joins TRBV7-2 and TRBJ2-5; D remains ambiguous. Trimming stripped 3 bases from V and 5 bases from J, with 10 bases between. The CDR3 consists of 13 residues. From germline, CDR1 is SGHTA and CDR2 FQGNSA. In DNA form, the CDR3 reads TGTGCCAGCAGCTTCGGATCCCGGGAGACCCAGTACTTC. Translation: CASSFGSRETQYF.

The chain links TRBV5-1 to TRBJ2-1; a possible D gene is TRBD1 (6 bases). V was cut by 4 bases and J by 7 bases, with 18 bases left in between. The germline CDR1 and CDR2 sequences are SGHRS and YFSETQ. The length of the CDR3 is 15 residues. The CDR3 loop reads CASSLMTGSLNEQFF. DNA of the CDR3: TGCGCCAGCAGCCTCATGACAGGTAGCCTAAATGAGCAGTTCTTC. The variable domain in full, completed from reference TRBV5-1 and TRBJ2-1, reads KAGVTQTPRYLIKTRGQQVTLSCSPISGHRSVSWYQQTPGQGLQFLFEYFSETQRNKGNFPGRFSGRQFSNSRSEMNVSTLELGDSALYLCASSLMTGSLNEQFFGPGTRLTVL.

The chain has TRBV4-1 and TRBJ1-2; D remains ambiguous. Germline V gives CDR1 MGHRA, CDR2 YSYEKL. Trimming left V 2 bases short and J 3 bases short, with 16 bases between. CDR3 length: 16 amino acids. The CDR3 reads CASSQNFDGRYYGYTF. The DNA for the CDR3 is TGCGCCAGCAGCCAAAATTTCGACGGTCGCTACTATGGCTACACCTTC.

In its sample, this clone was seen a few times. CDR3 sequence (DNA): TGTGCCACCCTGGCAGGTAGTAGCAATCAGCCCCAGCATTTT. Translation gives CATLAGSSNQPQHF. The rearrangement joins TRBV28 to TRBJ1-5; D is unclear. Trimming took 10 bases from V and 0 from J, leaving 13 bases between them. The length of the CDR3 is 14 residues. Looked up from germline, CDR1 is MDHEN and CDR2 is SYDVKM.

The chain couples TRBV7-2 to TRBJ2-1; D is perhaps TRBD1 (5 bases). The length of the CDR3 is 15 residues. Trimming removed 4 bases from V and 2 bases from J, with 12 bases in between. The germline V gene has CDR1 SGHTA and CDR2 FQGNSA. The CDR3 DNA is TGTGCCAGCAGCTCTACAGGCGGACCCTACAATGAGCAGTTCTTC. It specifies CASSSTGGPYNEQFF.

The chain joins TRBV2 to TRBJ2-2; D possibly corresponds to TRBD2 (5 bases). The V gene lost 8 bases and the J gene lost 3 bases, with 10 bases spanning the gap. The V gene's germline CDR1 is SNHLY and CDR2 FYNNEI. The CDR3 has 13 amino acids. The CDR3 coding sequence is TGTGCCAGCGGGAGTACGCACACCGGGGAGCTGTTTTTT. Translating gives CASGSTHTGELFF.

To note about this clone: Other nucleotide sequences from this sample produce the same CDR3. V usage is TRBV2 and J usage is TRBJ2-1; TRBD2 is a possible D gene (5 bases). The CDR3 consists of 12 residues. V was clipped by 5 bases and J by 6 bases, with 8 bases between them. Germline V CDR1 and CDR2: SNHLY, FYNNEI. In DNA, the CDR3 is TGTGCCAGCAGTTACGCGGGCAATGAGCAGTTCTTC. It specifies CASSYAGNEQFF. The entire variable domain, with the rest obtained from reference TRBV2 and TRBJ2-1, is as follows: EPEVTQTPSHQVTQMGQEVILRCVPISNHLYFYWYRQILGQKVEFLVSFYNNEISEKSEIFDDQFSVERPDGSNFTLKIRSTKLEDSAMYFCASSYAGNEQFFGPGTRLTVL.

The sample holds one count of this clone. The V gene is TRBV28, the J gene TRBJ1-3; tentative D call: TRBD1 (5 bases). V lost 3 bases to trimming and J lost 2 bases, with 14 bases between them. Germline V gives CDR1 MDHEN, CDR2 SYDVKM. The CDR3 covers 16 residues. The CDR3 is CASSFQGGGAGNTIYF. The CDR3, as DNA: TGTGCCAGCAGTTTCCAGGGTGGAGGCGCTGGAAACACCATATATTTT.

The CDR3 is CASSPPQGLGTEAFF. The CDR3 DNA is TGTGCCAGCTCTCCCCCCCAGGGCCTAGGGACTGAAGCTTTCTTT. The gene calls are TRBV18 and TRBJ1-1; TRBD1 is a possible D gene (5 bases). The CDR3 has 15 amino acids. The germline gives CDR1 KGHSH, CDR2 LQKENI. V was clipped by 6 bases and J by 5 bases, with 19 bases between them.

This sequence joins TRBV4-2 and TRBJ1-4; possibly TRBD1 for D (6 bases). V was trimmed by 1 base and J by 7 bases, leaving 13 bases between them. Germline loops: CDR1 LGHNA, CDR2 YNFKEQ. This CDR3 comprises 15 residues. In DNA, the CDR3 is TGTGCCAGCAGCCAAGGTAACAGGGTTACTGAAAAACTGTTTTTT. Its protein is CASSQGNRVTEKLFF.

In DNA form, the CDR3 reads TGCGCCAGCAGCTTGCTTACTAGCGGGAGCTATGAGCAGTTCTTC. Protein: CASSLLTSGSYEQFF. The chain couples TRBV5-1 to TRBJ2-1, with 11 positions matching TRBD2. The junction had 5 bases not matched to a gene; V was cut back by 1 base and J by 8 bases. Germline values: CDR1 SGHRS, CDR2 YFSETQ. The CDR3 contains 15 residues.

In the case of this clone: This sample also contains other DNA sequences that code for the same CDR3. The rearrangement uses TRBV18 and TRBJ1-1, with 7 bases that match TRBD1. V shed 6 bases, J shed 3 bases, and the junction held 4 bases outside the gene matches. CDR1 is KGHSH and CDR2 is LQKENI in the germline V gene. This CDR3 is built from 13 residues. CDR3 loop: CASSPDRYTEAFF. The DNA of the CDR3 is TGTGCCAGCTCTCCGGACAGGTACACTGAAGCTTTCTTT.

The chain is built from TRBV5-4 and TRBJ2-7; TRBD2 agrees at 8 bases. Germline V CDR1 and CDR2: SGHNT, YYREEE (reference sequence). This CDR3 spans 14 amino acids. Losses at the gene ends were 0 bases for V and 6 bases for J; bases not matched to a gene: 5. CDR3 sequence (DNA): TGTGCCAGCAGCTTGGCGGGGGGGTCGAGCGAGCAGTACTTC. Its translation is CASSLAGGSSEQYF.

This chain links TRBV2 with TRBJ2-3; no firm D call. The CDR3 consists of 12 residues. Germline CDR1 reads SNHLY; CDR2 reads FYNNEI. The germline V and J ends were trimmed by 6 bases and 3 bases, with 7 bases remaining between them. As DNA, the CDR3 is TGTGCCAGCAGGAGCGAAACAGATACGCAGTATTTT. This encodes CASRSETDTQYF. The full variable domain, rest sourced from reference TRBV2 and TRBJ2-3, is EPEVTQTPSHQVTQMGQEVILRCVPISNHLYFYWYRQILGQKVEFLVSFYNNEISEKSEIFDDQFSVERPDGSNFTLKIRSTKLEDSAMYFCASRSETDTQYFGPGTRLTVL.

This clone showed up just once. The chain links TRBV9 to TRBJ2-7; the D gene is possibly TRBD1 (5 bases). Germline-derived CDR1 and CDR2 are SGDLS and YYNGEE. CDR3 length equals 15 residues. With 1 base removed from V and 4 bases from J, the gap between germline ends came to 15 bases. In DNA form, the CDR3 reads TGTGCCAGCAGCGTAACCCCCACCAGGGCTTACGAGCAGTACTTC. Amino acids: CASSVTPTRAYEQYF.

The CDR3 DNA follows: TGTGCCAGCAGTTTGGCGGGGGCCGGGGGCTACACCTTC. Its translation: CASSLAGAGGYTF. This chain connects TRBV28 to TRBJ1-2, with D perhaps TRBD1 (6 bases). Germline V lookup: CDR1 MDHEN, CDR2 SYDVKM. The CDR3 loop spans 13 amino acids. Between the trimmed V and J ends, which lost 3 bases and 8 bases, there was a span of 13 bases.

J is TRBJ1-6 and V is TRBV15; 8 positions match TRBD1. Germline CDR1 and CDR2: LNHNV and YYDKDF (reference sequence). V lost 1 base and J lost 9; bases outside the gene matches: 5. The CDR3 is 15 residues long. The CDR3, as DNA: TGTGCCACCAGCAGAGTGGACAGGGATAGTTCACCCCTCCACTTT. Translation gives CATSRVDRDSSPLHF. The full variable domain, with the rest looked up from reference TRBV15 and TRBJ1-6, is DAMVIQNPRYQVTQFGKPVTLSCSQTLNHNVMYWYQQKSSQAPKLLFHYYDKDFNNEADTPDNFQSRRPNTSFCFLDIRSPGLGDTAMYLCATSRVDRDSSPLHFGNGTRLTVT.

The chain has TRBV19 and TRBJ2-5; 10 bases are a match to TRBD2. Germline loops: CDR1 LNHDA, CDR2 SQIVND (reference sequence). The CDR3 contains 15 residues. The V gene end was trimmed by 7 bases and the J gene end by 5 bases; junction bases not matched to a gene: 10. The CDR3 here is CASTSTSGFHETQYF. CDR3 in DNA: TGTGCCAGTACCTCGACTAGCGGGTTTCACGAGACCCAGTACTTC.

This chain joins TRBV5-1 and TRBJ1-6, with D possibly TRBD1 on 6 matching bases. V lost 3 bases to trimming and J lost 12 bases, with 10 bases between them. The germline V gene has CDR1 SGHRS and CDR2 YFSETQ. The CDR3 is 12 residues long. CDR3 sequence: CASSSQGVPLHF. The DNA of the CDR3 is TGCGCCAGCAGCTCACAGGGAGTACCCCTCCACTTT.

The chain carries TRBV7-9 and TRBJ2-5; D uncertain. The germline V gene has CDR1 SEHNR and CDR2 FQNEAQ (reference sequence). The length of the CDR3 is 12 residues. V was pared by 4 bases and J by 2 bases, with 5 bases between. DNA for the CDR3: TGTGCCAGCAGCTACAATCAAGAGACCCAGTACTTC. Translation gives CASSYNQETQYF.

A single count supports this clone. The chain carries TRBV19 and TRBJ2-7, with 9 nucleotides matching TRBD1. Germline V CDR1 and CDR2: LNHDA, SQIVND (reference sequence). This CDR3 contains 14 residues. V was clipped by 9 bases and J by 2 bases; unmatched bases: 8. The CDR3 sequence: CASSTGGDPYEQYF. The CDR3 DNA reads TGTGCCAGCTCGACAGGGGGGGACCCCTACGAGCAGTACTTC.

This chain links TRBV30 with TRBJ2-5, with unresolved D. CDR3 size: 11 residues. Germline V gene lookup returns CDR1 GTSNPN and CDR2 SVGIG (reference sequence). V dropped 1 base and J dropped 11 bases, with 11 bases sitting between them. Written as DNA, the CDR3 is TGTGCCTGGAGTGCCCTGGTGGAGCAGTACTTC. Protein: CAWSALVEQYF.

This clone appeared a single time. In nucleotides, the CDR3 is TGTGCCAGCAGTGAGACTAGCGGGAGCAATGAGCAGTTCTTC. Translated, it gives CASSETSGSNEQFF. The chain links TRBV11-2 to TRBJ2-1; TRBD2 agrees at 12 bases. J gave up 6 bases and V 6 bases, and 3 bases lay outside the gene matches. The CDR3 has 14 amino acids. The germline gives CDR1 SGHAT, CDR2 FQNNGV.

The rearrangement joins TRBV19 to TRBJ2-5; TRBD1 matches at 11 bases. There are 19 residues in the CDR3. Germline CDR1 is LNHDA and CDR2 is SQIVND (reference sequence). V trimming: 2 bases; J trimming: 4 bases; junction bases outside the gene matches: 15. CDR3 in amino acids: CASSIQARGGTGGRETQYF. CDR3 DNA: TGTGCCAGTAGTATACAGGCTCGGGGCGGGACAGGGGGACGAGAGACCCAGTACTTC.